This T cell receptor (delta chain) was sequenced in a study of gamma-delta T cells after stem cell transplantation. The CDR3 is 18 amino acids. CDR1 is GEAIGNYY, CDR2 EKD, per germline. J gave up 6 bases and V 2 bases, and 12 bases lay outside the gene matches. TCRdb reanalysed the RT-PCR reads with CATT. Found here are 800 or so delta-chain clones, about 20% of them singletons; the top ten hold roughly a quarter. The rearrangement links TRDV2 to TRDJ3, with TRDD3 identical over 7 bases. The sequence came from a human donor. It is not recorded whose cells these are; they may come from a transplant donor. The sequenced material came from gamma-delta T cells. In DNA form, the CDR3 reads TGTGCCTGTGACAACGCCGGGGGATTCCCGAAGGACACCCGACAGATGTTTTTC. Its protein product is CACDNAGGFPKDTRQMFF.